The 19 T cell receptor beta chains reported below all come from one sample, sequenced in a study of T cell responses to AZD1222 COVID-19 vaccine. Measured with immunoSEQ multiplex PCR; TCRdb has only the in-frame clones, and not every one. This table has roughly 120,000 clones, around 94% appearing once. Sequences were derived from peripheral blood, sampled on day 0 of AZD1222 vaccination. All receptors come from an adult in good health.

This clone has just a few counts. The chain has TRBV6-2 or TRBV6-3 and TRBJ2-7; 7 bases are shared with TRBD1. The CDR3 extends over 15 amino acids. Trimming took 5 bases from V and 1 from J; bases not matched to a gene: 8. CDR1 and CDR2 (germline): MNHEY, SVGEGT. CDR3 nucleotides: TGTGCCAGCAGTCGAGGGGACAGTCCATCCTACGAGCAGTACTTC. Translating gives CASSRGDSPSYEQYF.

This sequence joins TRBV7-8 and TRBJ1-3; D is unclear. Germline values: CDR1 SGHVS, CDR2 FQNEAQ. The CDR3 is 14 residues long. V lost 8 bases, J lost 0 bases, and 11 bases lay in between. The CDR3 DNA reads TGTGCCAGCGCTTTTCAAAGCTCTGGAAACACCATATATTTT. Amino acids: CASAFQSSGNTIYF.

The genes are TRBV10-1 and TRBJ1-4; tentatively, D is TRBD1 (6 bases). V was cut by 6 bases and J by 7 bases, with 15 bases left in between. CDR3 length: 14 amino acids. Germline values: CDR1 WNHNN, CDR2 SYGVQD (reference sequence). In DNA, the CDR3 is TGCGCCAGCAGCGCCAGGGGTGCGGCTGAAAAACTGTTTTTT. Protein sequence: CASSARGAAEKLFF.

This sequence joins TRBV6-5 and TRBJ1-5, with D perhaps TRBD1 (6 bases). Trimming cost V 7 bases and J 1 base, with 11 bases left between them. This CDR3 comprises 14 residues. Germline lookup yields CDR1 MNHEY and CDR2 SVGAGI. The CDR3 here is CASTPDRSNQPQHF. DNA of the CDR3: TGTGCCAGCACCCCAGACAGGAGCAATCAGCCCCAGCATTTT.

The chain carries TRBV7-6 and TRBJ2-3; D call uncertain. CDR1 and CDR2 from the germline V gene are SGHVS and FNYEAQ. The length of the CDR3 is 14 residues. V lost 4 bases and J 3 bases, leaving 11 bases between the germline ends. The CDR3 loop reads CASSSGRETDTQYF. CDR3 in DNA: TGTGCCAGCAGCTCGGGTCGAGAGACAGATACGCAGTATTTT.

The J gene is TRBJ1-2, the V gene TRBV29-1; no reliable D call. Looked up from germline, CDR1 is SQVTM and CDR2 is ANQGSEA. The germline V and J ends were trimmed by 4 bases and 4 bases, with 19 bases remaining between them. The CDR3 is made up of 15 amino acids. CDR3 protein: CSVVGTANSGYGYTF. The DNA of the CDR3 is TGCAGCGTTGTTGGTACGGCAAACTCGGGCTATGGCTACACCTTC.

The V call is TRBV7-8, the J call TRBJ2-5; 8 bases align to TRBD2. This CDR3 has 15 amino acids. The trim removed 5 bases at V and 5 bases at J, leaving 10 bases unmatched. The germline gives CDR1 SGHVS, CDR2 FQNEAQ. The chain's CDR3 is CASSKSGSVIETQYF. The CDR3 nucleotides are TGTGCCAGCAGCAAGAGCGGGAGTGTAATTGAGACCCAGTACTTC.

Written as DNA, the CDR3 is TGTGCCAGCAGCGTAGAAGAGGGATACACCATATATTTT. Residues: CASSVEEGYTIYF. The chain combines TRBV9 with TRBJ1-3, with unresolved D. V was shortened by 0 bases and J by 8 bases, with 9 bases between the two germline ends. The length of the CDR3 is 13 residues. Looked up from germline, CDR1 is SGDLS and CDR2 is YYNGEE. The whole variable domain, filled in from reference TRBV9 and TRBJ1-3, reads DSGVTQTPKHLITATGQRVTLRCSPRSGDLSVYWYQQSLDQGLQFLIQYYNGEERAKGNILERFSAQQFPDLHSELNLSSLELGDSALYFCASSVEEGYTIYFGEGSWLTVV.

The chain employs TRBV19 and TRBJ2-4, with a weak D call TRBD2 (7 bases). The CDR3 totals 15 residues. The V end was cut by 9 bases, the J end by 2 bases, with 17 bases between. Germline V CDR1 and CDR2: LNHDA, SQIVND (reference sequence). CDR3 sequence reads: CASLGGARTKNIQYF. DNA for the CDR3: TGTGCCAGCCTTGGGGGGGCGAGGACCAAAAACATTCAGTACTTC.

The chain carries TRBV27 and TRBJ1-2, with TRBD1 identical over 12 bases. The CDR3 length is 15 residues. V trimming: 6 bases; J trimming: 8 bases; junction bases outside the gene matches: 10. Germline V lookup: CDR1 MNHEY, CDR2 SMNVEV (reference sequence). CDR3 residues: CASRNPGQGAQGYTF. DNA for the CDR3: TGTGCCAGCAGGAACCCGGGACAGGGGGCTCAAGGCTACACCTTC.

V and J are TRBV2 and TRBJ2-3; the match to TRBD2 covers 10 bases. The length of the CDR3 is 16 residues. Germline loops: CDR1 SNHLY, CDR2 FYNNEI. V lost 2 bases and J lost 4; bases outside the gene matches: 6. The CDR3 here is CASSEWQAGGADTQYF. CDR3 DNA sequence: TGTGCCAGCAGTGAATGGCAAGCGGGAGGGGCAGATACGCAGTATTTT. The full variable domain, rest sourced from reference TRBV2 and TRBJ2-3, is EPEVTQTPSHQVTQMGQEVILRCVPISNHLYFYWYRQILGQKVEFLVSFYNNEISEKSEIFDDQFSVERPDGSNFTLKIRSTKLEDSAMYFCASSEWQAGGADTQYFGPGTRLTVL.

J is TRBJ2-1 and V is TRBV24-1; 10 positions agree with TRBD2. Germline V gene sequence: CDR1 KGHDR, CDR2 SFDVKD. V shed 2 bases and J 7 bases; nucleotides not matched to a gene: 10. This CDR3 spans 17 amino acids. CDR3 residues: CATSDWRTSGNLNEQFF. CDR3 DNA sequence: TGTGCCACCAGTGATTGGAGGACTAGCGGTAACTTAAATGAGCAGTTCTTC.

The chain recombines TRBV7-6 with TRBJ1-1; maybe TRBD1 (6 bases). CDR1 and CDR2 (germline): SGHVS, FNYEAQ. CDR3 length equals 16 residues. V gave up 5 bases and J gave up 4 bases, with 20 bases separating them. The CDR3 spells CASSPMSGRGATEAFF. The CDR3 DNA is TGTGCCAGCAGCCCCATGTCCGGCAGGGGCGCCACTGAAGCTTTCTTT.

This rearrangement joins TRBV9 to TRBJ2-3, with D uncertain. Looked up from germline, CDR1 is SGDLS and CDR2 is YYNGEE. The CDR3 extends over 14 amino acids. V dropped 4 bases and J dropped 4 bases, with 13 bases sitting between them. CDR3: CASSPQEFPDTQYF. In DNA, the CDR3 is TGTGCCAGCAGCCCTCAGGAGTTTCCAGATACGCAGTATTTT.

This chain connects TRBV2 to TRBJ2-5, with 7 bases fitting TRBD2. The CDR3 is 12 residues long. The trim removed 4 bases at V and 5 bases at J, leaving 1 base unmatched. From germline, CDR1 is SNHLY and CDR2 FYNNEI. The CDR3, as DNA: TGTGCCAGCAGTGTACTAGCGGAGACCCAGTACTTC. It encodes CASSVLAETQYF. The full variable domain, its missing parts supplied by reference TRBV2 and TRBJ2-5, is EPEVTQTPSHQVTQMGQEVILRCVPISNHLYFYWYRQILGQKVEFLVSFYNNEISEKSEIFDDQFSVERPDGSNFTLKIRSTKLEDSAMYFCASSVLAETQYFGPGTRLLVL.

The rearrangement links TRBV14 to TRBJ1-1; D is unresolved. Germline V lookup: CDR1 SGHDN, CDR2 FVKESK. Trimming pared 3 bases from V and 1 base from J, leaving 6 bases between. This CDR3 is built from 13 residues. CDR3 bases: TGTGCCAGCAGCCAGGGAGGGAACACTGAAGCTTTCTTT. Encoded protein: CASSQGGNTEAFF.

The gene calls are TRBV27 and TRBJ1-1, with TRBD1 matching 7 bases. The CDR3 spans 17 residues. The trim removed 0 bases at V and 5 bases at J, leaving 12 bases unmatched. Per germline, CDR1 MNHEY and CDR2 SMNVEV (reference sequence). The DNA of the CDR3 is TGTGCCAGCAGTTTATCGAATGGAGGGGGCAGGAGGACTGAAGCTTTCTTT. It codes for CASSLSNGGGRRTEAFF.

The CDR3 is CASSSRGGINIQYF. The DNA of the CDR3 is TGTGCCAGTAGTTCACGAGGGGGGATAAACATTCAGTACTTC. The chain combines TRBV19 with TRBJ2-4; D may correspond to TRBD1 or TRBD2 (6 bases each). V lost 5 bases and J lost 6, with 14 bases in between. The CDR3 extends over 14 amino acids. The germline gives CDR1 LNHDA, CDR2 SQIVND (reference sequence).

The chain recombines TRBV5-1 with TRBJ1-1; 12 nucleotides match TRBD1. CDR1 is SGHRS, CDR2 YFSETQ, per germline. Trimming took 1 base from V and 5 from J; bases not matched to a gene: 3. This CDR3 has 15 amino acids. The CDR3 DNA reads TGCGCCAGCAGCTTGATGGGACAGGGGGCGACTGAAGCTTTCTTT. Its protein product is CASSLMGQGATEAFF.